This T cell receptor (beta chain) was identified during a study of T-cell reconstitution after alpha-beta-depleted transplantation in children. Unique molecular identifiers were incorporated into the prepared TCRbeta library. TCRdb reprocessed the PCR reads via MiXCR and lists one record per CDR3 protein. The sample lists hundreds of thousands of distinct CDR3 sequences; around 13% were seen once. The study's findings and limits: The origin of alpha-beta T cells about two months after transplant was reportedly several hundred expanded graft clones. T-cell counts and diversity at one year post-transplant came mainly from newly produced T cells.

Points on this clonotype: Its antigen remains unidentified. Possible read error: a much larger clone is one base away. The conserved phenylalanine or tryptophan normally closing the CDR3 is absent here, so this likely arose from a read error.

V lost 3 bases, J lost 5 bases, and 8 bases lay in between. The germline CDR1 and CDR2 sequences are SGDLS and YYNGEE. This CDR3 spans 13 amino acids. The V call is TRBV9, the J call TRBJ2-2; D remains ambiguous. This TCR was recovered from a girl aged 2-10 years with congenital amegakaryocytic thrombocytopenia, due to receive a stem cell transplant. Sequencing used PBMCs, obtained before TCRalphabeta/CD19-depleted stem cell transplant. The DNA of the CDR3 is TGTGCCAGCAGCGCCCCTCTAACCGGGGAGCTGTTTCTT. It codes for CASSAPLTGELFL.